A single sample is the source of the 8 T cell receptor beta chains below, sequenced in a study of T cell responses to AZD1222 COVID-19 vaccine. Here immunoSEQ multiplex PCR was the method, and the copy in TCRdb shows in-frame clones only, minus some. The repertoire holds fewer than 200,000 clones, 85% to 95% seen once, with approximately 1.3% in the top ten. The sample was peripheral blood, taken on day 0 of AZD1222 vaccination. These receptors were obtained from an adult in good health.

The rearrangement links TRBV9 to TRBJ2-7; possible D gene TRBD2, 7 bases. Germline CDR1 SGDLS, CDR2 YYNGEE. Trimming pared 0 bases from V and 4 bases from J, leaving 17 bases between. The CDR3 consists of 16 residues. The CDR3 DNA reads as TGTGCCAGCAGCGTAGGGCCTGAGGGGGGGAATTACGAGCAGTACTTC. As protein: CASSVGPEGGNYEQYF. Variable domain in full (rest from reference TRBV9 and TRBJ2-7): DSGVTQTPKHLITATGQRVTLRCSPRSGDLSVYWYQQSLDQGLQFLIQYYNGEERAKGNILERFSAQQFPDLHSELNLSSLELGDSALYFCASSVGPEGGNYEQYFGPGTRLTVT.

This chain connects TRBV27 to TRBJ2-2; D is perhaps TRBD2 (6 bases). Germline V lookup: CDR1 MNHEY, CDR2 SMNVEV (reference sequence). V dropped 4 bases and J dropped 4 bases, with 13 bases sitting between them. CDR3 length: 15 residues. CDR3 loop: CASSSGVAGTGELFF. The CDR3 DNA is TGTGCCAGCAGTTCGGGAGTAGCAGGCACCGGGGAGCTGTTTTTT.

CDR3 DNA sequence: TGTGCCAGCAGCTCTCCCACTAGCGGGGGTAAGACCCAGTACTTC. Its protein is CASSSPTSGGKTQYF. The V call is TRBV5-6, the J call TRBJ2-5, with TRBD2 matching 11 bases. The CDR3 runs to 15 residues. Trimming at V came to 3 bases and at J to 6 bases, leaving 7 bases not matched to a gene. The germline V gene has CDR1 SGHDT and CDR2 YYEEEE.

The V and J genes are TRBV3-1 (or the pseudogene TRBV3-2) and TRBJ2-7; TRBD1 or TRBD2 may be the D gene (5 bases each). The CDR3 loop spans 13 amino acids. Germline V gives CDR1 LGHDT, CDR2 YNNKEL (reference sequence). Trimming took off 4 bases at V and 3 bases at J, with 10 bases between the two ends. This chain's CDR3 is CASSRGRGYEQYF. The CDR3 coding sequence is TGTGCCAGCAGCCGGGGCCGGGGCTACGAGCAGTACTTC.

The chain joins TRBV15 to TRBJ2-5, with D possibly TRBD2 on 5 matching bases. V was trimmed by 1 base and J by 0 bases, leaving 12 bases between them. The CDR3 runs 16 residues. Germline CDR1 reads LNHNV; CDR2 reads YYDKDF (reference sequence). The CDR3 region is CATSRGGSAHQETQYF. CDR3 sequence (DNA): TGTGCCACCAGCAGAGGGGGTAGCGCACACCAAGAGACCCAGTACTTC.

The chain carries TRBV30 and TRBJ2-7; 9 bases are a match to TRBD1. The germline CDR1 and CDR2 sequences are GTSNPN and SVGIG (reference sequence). V lost 3 bases, J lost 4 bases, and 10 bases stayed unmatched. This CDR3 contains 15 residues. The chain's CDR3 is CAWSPLGQGFYEQYF. CDR3 coding DNA: TGTGCCTGGAGCCCTCTGGGACAGGGTTTTTACGAGCAGTACTTC.

The J gene is TRBJ1-5, the V gene TRBV7-2; D gene ambiguous. CDR1 is SGHTA, CDR2 FQGNSA, per germline. Trimming shortened V by 0 bases and J by 3 bases, and 15 bases separated the two germline ends. This CDR3 is built from 17 residues. CDR3 sequence (DNA): TGTGCCAGCAGCTTAGCGGTTTTTGGCGGGGTCAATCAGCCCCAGCATTTT. Protein sequence: CASSLAVFGGVNQPQHF. The entire variable domain, with the rest obtained from reference TRBV7-2 and TRBJ1-5, is as follows: GAGVSQSPSNKVTEKGKDVELRCDPISGHTALYWYRQSLGQGLEFLIYFQGNSAPDKSGLPSDRFSAERTGGSVSTLTIQRTQQEDSAVYLCASSLAVFGGVNQPQHFGDGTRLSIL.

This clone was seen a single time. V is TRBV7-2 and J is TRBJ2-7; TRBD2 agrees at 9 bases. The trim removed 5 bases at V and 7 bases at J, leaving 12 bases unmatched. This CDR3 has 15 amino acids. The germline gives CDR1 SGHTA, CDR2 FQGNSA. CDR3 protein: CASSPQRGVVYEQYF. The CDR3 bases are TGTGCCAGCAGCCCCCAGCGGGGGGTGGTATATGAGCAGTACTTC.